These T cell receptor beta chains were read from a single sample in a study of blood T cell repertoires in COVID-19. Profiled with immunoSEQ multiplex PCR; TCRdb holds only in-frame clones, not every one. The sample contains under 110,000 clones, 85% to 95% of which appear only once. Sequencing was done on a sample of peripheral blood. The receptors derive from a man aged 50-60 years with active COVID-19. CDR3s include the opening cysteine and the closing phenylalanine or tryptophan. The D gene is left open where the match is weak. Size tells how often a clone was seen (once, few, many) or the class of an expanded clone, and some rows leave it out.

CDR3 | DNA | V | D | size | J
CASSDSRLAATQYF | TGCGCCAGCAGTGATTCCCGACTAGCGGCTACCCAGTATTTT | TRBV10-1 | TRBD2 | . | TRBJ2-3
CASSKEGVQGARNEQFF | TGTGCCAGCAGCAAAGAGGGAGTCCAGGGGGCGCGTAATGAGCAGTTCTTC | TRBV21-1 | . | . | TRBJ2-1
CATSDLGTSGGTLSSYNEQFF | TGTGCCACCAGTGATTTGGGGACTAGCGGGGGAACCCTAAGCTCCTACAATGAGCAGTTCTTC | TRBV24-1 | TRBD2 | . | TRBJ2-1
CATSRQGGTEAFF | TGCGCCACCAGCCGACAGGGGGGGACTGAAGCTTTCTTT | TRBV4-1 | TRBD1 | . | TRBJ1-1
CASSYDVGGTEAFF | TGTGCCAGCAGTTACGATGTGGGGGGCACTGAAGCTTTCTTT | TRBV6-5 | . | . | TRBJ1-1
CAWTSGLADEQYF | TGTGCCTGGACCTCGGGGCTAGCGGACGAGCAGTACTTC | TRBV30 | TRBD2 | . | TRBJ2-7
CATSPSSTDTQYF | TGTGCCACGTCCCCGTCTAGCACAGATACGCAGTATTTT | TRBV6-5 | . | . | TRBJ2-3
CASSLATGNQPQHF | TGTGCCAGCAGCTTGGCTACAGGGAATCAGCCCCAGCATTTT | TRBV5-5 | . | once | TRBJ1-5
CASSLDPGRGMNTEAFF | TGTGCCAGCAGCTTAGATCCGGGGCGCGGGATGAACACTGAAGCTTTCTTT | TRBV11-2 | . | . | TRBJ1-1
CASSRQVQSGNTIYF | TGTGCCAGCAGCAGACAGGTCCAATCTGGAAACACCATATATTTT | TRBV2 | . | few | TRBJ1-3
CASSLGPGLAYEQYF | TGTGCCAGCAGTCTGGGCCCGGGACTAGCCTACGAGCAGTACTTC | TRBV2 | TRBD2 | . | TRBJ2-7
CASSVGGLSGNTIYF | TGTGCCAGCAGCGTAGGGGGCCTCTCTGGAAACACCATATATTTT | TRBV28 | TRBD1 | . | TRBJ1-3
CASSPGIPSNEKLFF | TGTGCCAGCAGCCCAGGGATCCCATCTAATGAAAAACTGTTTTTT | TRBV6-6 | . | . | TRBJ1-4
CASSLEVASRVTF | TGTGCCAGCAGCTTAGAAGTCGCGTCCAGGGTGACCTTC | TRBV7-9 | . | . | TRBJ1-2
CATSGRAYGYTF | TGTGCCACCTCGGGCAGGGCTTATGGCTACACCTTC | TRBV2 | . | . | TRBJ1-2
CASSLGRDEQYF | TGTGCCAGCAGCTTAGGCAGGGACGAGCAGTACTTC | TRBV7-2 | . | . | TRBJ2-7
CASSERGKHSNQPQHF | TGTGCCAGCAGTGAAAGGGGAAAACATAGCAATCAGCCCCAGCATTTT | TRBV6-1 | . | . | TRBJ1-5
CASSPGTGRGSPLHF | TGTGCCAGCAGCCCAGGGACAGGGAGGGGATCACCCCTCCACTTT | TRBV27 | TRBD1 | . | TRBJ1-6
CASSTSRGTHSPLHF | TGTGCCAGCAGCACGTCCAGGGGGACGCATTCACCCCTCCACTTT | TRBV13 | TRBD1 | . | TRBJ1-6
CASSELLAGGNEQFF | TGTGCCAGCAGTGAATTGCTAGCGGGAGGTAATGAGCAGTTCTTC | TRBV2 | TRBD2 | . | TRBJ2-1